Presented here are 2 T cell receptor beta chains from one specimen sequenced in a study of response to subunit inactivated influenza vaccine. TCRdb recomputed calls from the RT-PCR reads with MiXCR, one row per CDR3 protein. The sample has more than 150,000 distinct CDR3 sequences, about 10% seen once; the top ten hold roughly 11%. The sequencing used non-naive T cells sorted from PBMCs, collected on the day of vaccination. These receptors originate from a man over 45 who received an inactivated influenza vaccine.

In this sample, this clonotype turned up a few times. This chain connects TRBV24-1 to TRBJ1-2, with TRBD1 matching over 11 bases. The junction had 8 bases not matched to a gene; V was cut back by 4 bases and J by 8 bases. Germline lookup yields CDR1 KGHDR and CDR2 SFDVKD. This CDR3 comprises 15 residues. The CDR3 bases are TGTGCCACCAGTGACCCCGGACAGGGGGCGAGAGGCTACACCTTC. Translation: CATSDPGQGARGYTF.

This clonotype has more than one count but fewer than ten. The V gene is TRBV12-3 or TRBV12-4, the J gene TRBJ2-2; TRBD2 aligns across 14 bases. J was trimmed by 0 bases and V by 4 bases; bases with no gene match: 7. The CDR3 has 19 amino acids. The CDR3 DNA reads TGTGCCAGCAGTTCAAATCGGGGACTAGCGGGGGCGAACACCGGGGAGCTGTTTTTT. Its translation: CASSSNRGLAGANTGELFF.